This passage covers 30 T cell receptor beta chains from one sample sequenced in a study of T cells in Graves' hyperthyroidism and ophthalmopathy. Amplification of TCR beta CDR3 regions was performed using RNA transcripts as template. A set of HTBI primers served as the primers for a first-round RT-PCR of the TCR CDR3. From the multiplex PCR reads, TCRdb called clonotypes with MiXCR, one entry per CDR3 protein. Among hundreds of thousands of distinct CDR3 sequences listed, 15% to 19% were seen once. Material: blood. The receptors stem from a woman aged 18-30 years with Graves' hyperthyroidism.

The gene calls are TRBV10-3 and TRBJ2-7; 8 bases map to TRBD2. CDR1 ENHRY and CDR2 SYGVKD come from the germline V gene. The CDR3 extends over 14 amino acids. The junction had 10 bases not matched to a gene; V was cut back by 9 bases and J by 3 bases. The DNA for the CDR3 is TGTGCCATAAGAGGGAGCGGGGGCGTCTACGAGCAGTACTTC. This codes for CAIRGSGGVYEQYF.

This clonotype was seen repeatedly, ten times or more. V and J are TRBV7-9 and TRBJ2-5; TRBD2 matches 8 bases. The CDR3 spans 17 residues. Trimming cost V 5 bases and J 4 bases; bases outside gene matches: 15. The germline CDR1 and CDR2 sequences are SEHNR and FQNEAQ (reference sequence). This chain's CDR3 is CASSPVSASGWGETQYF. The CDR3 nucleotides read TGTGCCAGCAGCCCTGTTTCGGCTAGCGGGTGGGGAGAGACCCAGTACTTC. Combining the CDR3 with reference TRBV7-9 and TRBJ2-5 gives the whole variable domain DTGVSQNPRHKITKRGQNVTFRCDPISEHNRLYWYRQTLGQGPEFLTYFQNEAQLEKSRLLSDRFSAERPKGSFSTLEIQRTEQGDSAMYLCASSPVSASGWGETQYFGPGTRLLVL.

This clonotype was found many times. The chain is built from TRBV6-4 and TRBJ1-1; 8 bases are a match to TRBD1. The J segment lost 5 bases and the V segment lost 10 bases, leaving 3 bases of the junction unmatched. CDR1 and CDR2 from the germline V gene are MRHNA and SNTAGT. This CDR3 comprises 11 residues. CDR3 sequence reads: CATTGGTEAFF. As DNA, the CDR3 is TGTGCCACCACAGGGGGGACTGAAGCTTTCTTT.

This clonotype showed up just a few times. With a much larger clone just one base away, this may be a read error. The rearrangement joins TRBV11-2 to TRBJ2-5; the D is unclear. The CDR3 length is 12 residues. Germline CDR1 is SGHAT and CDR2 is FQNNGV. CDR3 in DNA: TGTGCCAGCAGCCGGTACCAAGAGGCCCAGTACTTC. This gives the protein CASSRYQEAQYF.

The chain uses TRBV12-3 or TRBV12-4 and TRBJ2-5; D is unclear. The CDR3 is made up of 12 amino acids. Deletions cut 5 bases from V and 5 bases from J, with 9 bases between. Here the CDR3 DNA reads TGTGCCAGCAGTGAGGCGGTGGAGACCCAGTACTTC. Its translation: CASSEAVETQYF.

This clonotype came up many times. J is TRBJ2-1 and V is TRBV12-3 or TRBV12-4; D perhaps matches TRBD2 (6 bases). V shed 1 base and J shed 2 bases, with 9 bases lying between them. The CDR3 has 15 amino acids. As DNA, the CDR3 is TGTGCCAGCAGTTTAGGGGAGGAGACCTACAATGAGCAGTTCTTC. Protein: CASSLGEETYNEQFF.

The table lists this clonotype with many counts. The V and J genes are TRBV2 and TRBJ2-3, with 9 nucleotides matching TRBD1. CDR1 and CDR2 from the germline V gene are SNHLY and FYNNEI. This CDR3 is 15 amino acids long. Trimming cost V 6 bases and J 3 bases; bases outside gene matches: 7. CDR3 region: CASSFGQGMTDTQYF. The CDR3 DNA reads as TGTGCCAGCAGCTTTGGACAGGGGATGACAGATACGCAGTATTTT.

This clonotype came up many times. CDR3 coding DNA: TGTGCCAGCAGCTTAGTAGCTAGCGGGAGGGCCATGTGGAATGAGCAGTTCTTC. Translation gives CASSLVASGRAMWNEQFF. The chain uses TRBV7-8 and TRBJ2-1, with TRBD2 matching 12 bases. The junction had 11 bases not matched to a gene; V was cut back by 1 base and J by 7 bases. The V gene's germline CDR1 is SGHVS and CDR2 FQNEAQ. The CDR3 sequence is 18 residues long.

In this sample, this clonotype turned up many times. The chain couples TRBV7-3 to TRBJ1-1, with D possibly TRBD1 on 5 matching bases. The CDR3 is 15 residues long. V dropped 5 bases and J dropped 0 bases, with 13 bases sitting between them. Germline loops: CDR1 SGHTA, CDR2 FQGTGA. The CDR3 nucleotides are TGTGCCAGCAGCCCATCGGGACGGATGAACACTGAAGCTTTCTTT. It is translated as CASSPSGRMNTEAFF.

This clonotype was picked up many times. V is TRBV4-2 and J is TRBJ2-5, with a tentative D call TRBD1 (6 bases). The CDR3 is 20 amino acids. V gave up 0 bases and J gave up 9 bases, with 32 bases separating them. CDR1 is LGHNA and CDR2 is YNFKEQ in the germline V gene. CDR3 sequence reads: CASSQERGGTGIPGRGAQYF. In nucleotides, the CDR3 is TGTGCCAGCAGCCAAGAGCGAGGGGGAACAGGGATCCCAGGTCGAGGAGCCCAGTACTTC.

This clonotype has at least ten counts. The chain carries TRBV30 and TRBJ2-6, with 9 bases matching TRBD2. This CDR3 has 18 residues. From germline, CDR1 is GTSNPN and CDR2 SVGIG (reference sequence). V shed 3 bases, J shed 0 bases, and the junction held 9 bases outside the gene matches. As DNA, the CDR3 is TGTGCCTGGAGGGGCCGGGTAGCGGGAGACTCTGGGGCCAACGTCCTGACTTTC. Its translation: CAWRGRVAGDSGANVLTF. Supplemented by reference TRBV30 and TRBJ2-6, the full variable domain reads SQTIHQWPATLVQPVGSPLSLECTVEGTSNPNLYWYRQAAGRGLQLLFYSVGIGQISSEVPQNLSASRPQDRQFILSSKKLLLSDSGFYLCAWRGRVAGDSGANVLTFGAGSRLTVL.

The table lists this clonotype with many counts. The V call is TRBV29-1, the J call TRBJ2-7; TRBD1 matches at 7 bases. J was trimmed by 6 bases and V by 5 bases; bases with no gene match: 10. Looked up from germline, CDR1 is SQVTM and CDR2 is ANQGSEA. This CDR3 has 13 residues. The CDR3: CSVLRTGVGEQYF. The CDR3 DNA follows: TGCAGCGTTCTTAGGACAGGTGTTGGCGAGCAGTACTTC.

V gene TRBV20-1 combines with J gene TRBJ2-1; the D call may be TRBD1 or TRBD2 (6 bases each). CDR1 and CDR2 (germline): DFQATT, SNEGSKA (reference sequence). The V end was cut by 2 bases, the J end by 10 bases, with 18 bases between. The CDR3 is 14 residues long. This chain's CDR3 is CSARTSGGTGEQFF. CDR3 nucleotides: TGCAGTGCTAGAACATCCGGGGGCACAGGAGAGCAGTTCTTC.

This clonotype was found many times. The chain has TRBV3-1 and TRBJ2-7; D not certain. Germline loops: CDR1 LGHDT, CDR2 YNNKEL (reference sequence). This CDR3 has 14 amino acids. V was shortened by 0 bases and J by 7 bases, with 13 bases between the two germline ends. CDR3 coding DNA: TGTGCCAGCAGCCAAGAAGCAAGCATGGGGGAGCAGTACTTC. Amino acid sequence: CASSQEASMGEQYF.

This rearrangement joins TRBV12-3 or TRBV12-4 to TRBJ2-4; no firm D call. There are 15 residues in the CDR3. Trimming left V 3 bases short and J 3 bases short, with 12 bases between. Here the CDR3 DNA reads TGTGCCAGCAGTTTGGGGTTCGTAGGCAAAAACATTCAGTACTTC. It encodes CASSLGFVGKNIQYF.

This clonotype was counted many times. The chain employs TRBV28 and TRBJ2-5; possibly TRBD2 for D (6 bases). Germline loops: CDR1 MDHEN, CDR2 SYDVKM. V lost 5 bases and J 7 bases, leaving 17 bases between the germline ends. This CDR3 region has 14 residues. CDR3 sequence reads: CASSPVAEGWTQYF. The CDR3 coding sequence is TGTGCCAGCAGTCCCGTAGCGGAGGGGTGGACCCAGTACTTC.

This clonotype was seen ten or more times. This chain uses TRBV9 with TRBJ2-2; 7 bases match TRBD1. The CDR3 consists of 16 residues. V lost 2 bases, J lost 1 base, and 5 bases stayed unmatched. CDR1 and CDR2 from the germline V gene are SGDLS and YYNGEE. CDR3 bases: TGTGCCAGCAGCGTTAAGTCAGGGGGGAACACCGGGGAGCTGTTTTTT. Protein sequence: CASSVKSGGNTGELFF. Together with reference TRBV9 and TRBJ2-2, the CDR3 gives the full variable domain: DSGVTQTPKHLITATGQRVTLRCSPRSGDLSVYWYQQSLDQGLQFLIQYYNGEERAKGNILERFSAQQFPDLHSELNLSSLELGDSALYFCASSVKSGGNTGELFFGEGSRLTVL.

A few counts support this clonotype. The gene calls are TRBV9 and TRBJ2-1; 11 bases match TRBD2. The CDR3 is 18 residues long. Trimming took 0 bases from V and 4 from J; bases not matched to a gene: 9. Germline CDR1 reads SGDLS; CDR2 reads YYNGEE. CDR3 protein: CASSVEDPGTSGYNEQFF. DNA for the CDR3: TGTGCCAGCAGCGTAGAAGATCCCGGGACTAGCGGTTACAATGAGCAGTTCTTC.

This clonotype was observed a handful of times. The chain links TRBV10-2 to TRBJ2-3, with 8 bases fitting TRBD2. Germline lookup yields CDR1 WSHSY and CDR2 SAAADI. V shed 8 bases and J 2 bases; nucleotides not matched to a gene: 6. The CDR3 has 14 residues. The CDR3 DNA reads as TGCGCCAGCCGGCTAGCGGGCCCCACAGATACGCAGTATTTT. It translates to CASRLAGPTDTQYF.

This clonotype was recorded at least ten times. Germline is not matched at one junction end, which may reflect a read error. The rearrangement links TRBV5-1 to TRBJ2-3, with a possible D match to TRBD1 (6 bases). Germline lookup yields CDR1 SGHRS and CDR2 YFSETQ. The CDR3 is 14 amino acids. In DNA, the CDR3 is TGTGCCAGCAGCCCCACAGGGAACACGGATACGCAGTATTTT. Translating gives CASSPTGNTDTQYF.

There are many counts of this clonotype. V gene TRBV30 combines with J gene TRBJ1-5; 10 positions agree with TRBD1. V was pared by 2 bases and J by 8 bases, with 3 bases of the junction left unmatched. Germline V gene sequence: CDR1 GTSNPN, CDR2 SVGIG (reference sequence). The CDR3 length is 13 residues. The CDR3 loop is CAWSSDRGEPQHF. DNA of the CDR3: TGTGCCTGGAGTTCGGACAGGGGGGAGCCCCAGCATTTT.

A word on this clonotype: The junction does not match germline at one end; this may be a read error. V is TRBV19 and J is TRBJ2-7, with TRBD2 matching over 8 bases. The CDR3 runs to 15 residues. The V gene's germline CDR1 is LNHDA and CDR2 SQIVND (reference sequence). The CDR3 DNA follows: TGTGCCAGTAGTGGGGAAGCGGGAGCACCCCACGAACAGTACTTC. Translation gives CASSGEAGAPHEQYF.

The chain couples TRBV30 to TRBJ2-7; D is unclear. Between the trimmed V and J ends, which lost 0 bases and 0 bases, there was a span of 9 bases. In germline, CDR1 is GTSNPN, CDR2 SVGIG (reference sequence). This CDR3 is built from 14 residues. CDR3 DNA: TGTGCCTGGAGTGTTTTACCGAGCTCCTACGAGCAGTACTTC. It translates to CAWSVLPSSYEQYF.

This clonotype turned up a few times. The genes are TRBV20-1 and TRBJ2-7; D may be TRBD1 (5 bases). Trimming stripped 5 bases from V and 6 bases from J, with 23 bases between. Germline lookup yields CDR1 DFQATT and CDR2 SNEGSKA (reference sequence). This CDR3 spans 15 amino acids. CDR3 region: CSAREAGFRSSEQYF. CDR3 in DNA: TGCAGTGCTCGCGAAGCAGGGTTTAGAAGTTCCGAGCAGTACTTC.

On this clonotype itself: A read error is possible here, since a much larger clone lies one base away. It is unclear where the CDR3 begins or ends on the DNA, so no DNA is shown, and the CDR3 is as TCRdb lists it. The CDR3 spells CASDVGGGSTDTQCF. The chain has TRBV10-3 and TRBJ2-3; the table names TRBD1, a call not compared with the DNA. CDR1 ENHRY and CDR2 SYGVKD come from the germline V gene. Including both end residues, the CDR3 is 15 amino acids long.

V and J are TRBV6-1 and TRBJ1-2; TRBD1 is a possible D gene (6 bases). This CDR3 has 15 amino acids. Trimming pared 5 bases from V and 5 bases from J, leaving 18 bases between. Germline loops: CDR1 MNHNS, CDR2 SASEGT. Written as DNA, the CDR3 is TGTGCCAGCAGTCTCGGGGGGGCCCAGGGTTATGGCTACACCTTC. Translated: CASSLGGAQGYGYTF.

The chain recombines TRBV20-1 with TRBJ2-7, with no clear D. The CDR3 length is 14 residues. Trimming stripped 2 bases from V and 1 base from J, with 12 bases between. Germline V gives CDR1 DFQATT, CDR2 SNEGSKA (reference sequence). The CDR3 spells CSARPVIWSYEQYF. In nucleotides, the CDR3 is TGCAGTGCTAGACCGGTTATCTGGTCCTACGAGCAGTACTTC.

This clonotype has ten or more counts. The chain combines TRBV27 with TRBJ2-1, with a tentative D call TRBD2 (6 bases). The CDR3 sequence is 17 residues long. Germline CDR1 MNHEY, CDR2 SMNVEV (reference sequence). V lost 3 bases to trimming and J lost 2 bases, with 17 bases between them. For the CDR3, the DNA is TGTGCCAGCAGTTTTTCCCCTCCTAGCGCTGCCTACAATGAGCAGTTCTTC. This codes for CASSFSPPSAAYNEQFF.

This clonotype has a handful of counts. This may be a read error, as it is one base from a much larger clone. The CDR3 region has the DNA TGTGCCAGCAGCTTAAACGGGGGAGCAGATACGCAGTATTTT. Its protein is CASSLNGGADTQYF. The V call is TRBV7-3, the J call TRBJ2-3; TRBD2 might be the D (6 bases). Per germline, CDR1 SGHTA and CDR2 FQGTGA. The CDR3 totals 14 residues. Trimming took off 1 base at V and 4 bases at J, with 9 bases between the two ends.

This clonotype was counted at least ten times. V gene TRBV5-1 combines with J gene TRBJ1-1; a possible D gene is TRBD1 (6 bases). Per germline, CDR1 SGHRS and CDR2 YFSETQ. The CDR3 is made up of 13 amino acids. V was pared by 6 bases and J by 2 bases, with 11 bases between. DNA for the CDR3: TGCGCCAGCACTACGGACAGTAACACTGAAGCTTTCTTT. Translated: CASTTDSNTEAFF.